This T cell receptor (beta chain) was recovered during a study of regulatory T cells in long-lasting Graves disease. Overall study findings and caveats: Persistent disease preferred TRBV28, TRBJ1-2 and TRBJ2-5; new disease, TRBV20-1 and TRBJ2-1.

Time point noted: newly diagnosed GD, antithyroid drugs for less than 3 months. The TCR library was made from RNA extracted from PBMCs. The ends were cut back, 0 bases at V and 7 bases at J, with 4 bases in the middle. Looked up from germline, CDR1 is MGHRA and CDR2 is YSYEKL. This CDR3 region has 11 residues. Turning to this clonotype: The antigen remains unidentified.

Arm-PCR with iRepertoire HTBI primers amplified the CDR3 regions for these TCR beta libraries. TCRdb reprocessed the multiplex PCR reads with MiXCR, giving one entry per CDR3 protein. The sample has around 400,000 distinct CDR3 sequences, about 15% seen once. These data were likewise used in another study, on T cells in Graves' hyperthyroidism and ophthalmopathy.

The sequenced sample was peripheral blood mononuclear cells (PBMCs), obtained at new diagnosis, from a patient treated with antithyroid drugs. This sequence originates from a woman between 35 and 50 years old with Graves disease. This chain links TRBV4-1 with TRBJ2-7; D remains unclear. CDR3 residues: CASSQDSEQYF. The CDR3 bases are TGCGCCAGCAGCCAAGATTCAGAGCAGTACTTC.